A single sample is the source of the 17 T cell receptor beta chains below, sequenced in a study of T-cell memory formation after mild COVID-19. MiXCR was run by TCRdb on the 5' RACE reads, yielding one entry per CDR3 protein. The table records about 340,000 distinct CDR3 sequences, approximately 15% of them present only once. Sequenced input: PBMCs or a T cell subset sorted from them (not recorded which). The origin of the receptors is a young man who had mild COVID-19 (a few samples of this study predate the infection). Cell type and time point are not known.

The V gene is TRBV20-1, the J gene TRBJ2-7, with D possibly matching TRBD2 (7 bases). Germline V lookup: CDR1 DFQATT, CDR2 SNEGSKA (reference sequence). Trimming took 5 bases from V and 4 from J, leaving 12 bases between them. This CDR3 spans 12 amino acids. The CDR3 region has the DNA TGCAGTGCTCTAGGGGGGGGTTACGAGCAGTACTTC. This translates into CSALGGGYEQYF.

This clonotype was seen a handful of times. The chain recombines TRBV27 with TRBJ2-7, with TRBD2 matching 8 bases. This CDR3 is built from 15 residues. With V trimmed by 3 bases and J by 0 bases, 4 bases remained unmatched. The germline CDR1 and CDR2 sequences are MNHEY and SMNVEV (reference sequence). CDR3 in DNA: TGTGCCAGCAGTTTTGCGGGGGGTACCTCCTACGAGCAGTACTTC. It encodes CASSFAGGTSYEQYF.

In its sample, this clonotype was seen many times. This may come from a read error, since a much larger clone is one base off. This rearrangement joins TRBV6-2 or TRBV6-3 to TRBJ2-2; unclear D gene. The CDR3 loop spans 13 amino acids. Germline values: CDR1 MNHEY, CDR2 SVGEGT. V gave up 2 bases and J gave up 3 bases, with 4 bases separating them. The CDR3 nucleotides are TGTGCCAGCAGTTACAGGGACACCGGGGAGCTGTTTTTT. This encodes CASSYRDTGELFF.

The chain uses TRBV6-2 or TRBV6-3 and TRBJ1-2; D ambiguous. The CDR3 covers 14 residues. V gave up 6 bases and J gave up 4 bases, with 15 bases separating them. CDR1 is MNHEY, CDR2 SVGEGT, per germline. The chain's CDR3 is CASSGWETGYGYTF. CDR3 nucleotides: TGTGCCAGCAGCGGGTGGGAGACGGGCTATGGCTACACCTTC.

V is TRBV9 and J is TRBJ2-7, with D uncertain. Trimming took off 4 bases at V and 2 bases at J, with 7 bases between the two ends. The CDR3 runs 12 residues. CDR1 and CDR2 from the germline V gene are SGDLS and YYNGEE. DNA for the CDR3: TGTGCCAGCAGCAGTAATGCCTACGAGCAGTACTTC. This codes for CASSSNAYEQYF.

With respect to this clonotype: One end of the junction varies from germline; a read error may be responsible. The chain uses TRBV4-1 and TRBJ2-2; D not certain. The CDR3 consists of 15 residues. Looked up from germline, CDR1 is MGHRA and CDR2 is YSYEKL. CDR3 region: CDSSPPGLNTGELFF. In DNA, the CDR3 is TGCGACAGCAGCCCGCCAGGTCTGAACACCGGGGAGCTGTTTTTT.

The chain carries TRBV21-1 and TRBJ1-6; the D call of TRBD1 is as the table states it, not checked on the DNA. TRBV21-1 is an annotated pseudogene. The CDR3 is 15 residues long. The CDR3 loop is CASSNKGAGREPLHF. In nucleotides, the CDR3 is TGTGCCAGCAGCAATAAGGGGGCGGGCAGGGAGCCCCTCCACTTT.

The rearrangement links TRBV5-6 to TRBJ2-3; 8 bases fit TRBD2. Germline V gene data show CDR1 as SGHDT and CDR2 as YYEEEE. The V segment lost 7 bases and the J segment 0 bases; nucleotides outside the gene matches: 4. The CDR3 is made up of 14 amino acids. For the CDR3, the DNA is TGTGCCAGCGGGTTAGCGGGGAGCACAGATACGCAGTATTTT. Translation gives CASGLAGSTDTQYF.

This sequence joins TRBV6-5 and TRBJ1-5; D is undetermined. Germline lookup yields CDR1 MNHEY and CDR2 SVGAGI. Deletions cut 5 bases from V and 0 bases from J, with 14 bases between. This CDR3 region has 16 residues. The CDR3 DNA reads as TGTGCCAGCAGTCCCCGAGCGGGTCGTAGCAATCAGCCCCAGCATTTT. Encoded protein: CASSPRAGRSNQPQHF.

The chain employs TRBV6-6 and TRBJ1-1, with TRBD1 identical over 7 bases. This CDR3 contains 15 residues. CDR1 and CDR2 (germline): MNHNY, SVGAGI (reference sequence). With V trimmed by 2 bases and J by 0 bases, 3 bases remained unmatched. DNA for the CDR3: TGTGCCAGCAGTTACAGGGGGCGAGTGAACACTGAAGCTTTCTTT. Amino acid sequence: CASSYRGRVNTEAFF.

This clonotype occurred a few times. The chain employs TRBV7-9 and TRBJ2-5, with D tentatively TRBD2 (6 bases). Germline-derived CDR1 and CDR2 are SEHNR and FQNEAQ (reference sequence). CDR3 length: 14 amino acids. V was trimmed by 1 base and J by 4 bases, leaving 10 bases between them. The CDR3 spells CASSLGVGRETQYF. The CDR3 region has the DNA TGTGCCAGCAGCTTAGGGGTCGGGAGAGAGACCCAGTACTTC.

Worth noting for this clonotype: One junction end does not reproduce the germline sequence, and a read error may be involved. CDR3 region: CASSLGPSGSGADVLTF. DNA of the CDR3: TGTGCCAGCAGCTTGGGGCCCTCGGGCTCTGGGGCCGACGTCCTGACTTTC. The V and J genes are TRBV7-3 and TRBJ2-6; TRBD1 might be the D (5 bases). This CDR3 spans 17 amino acids. Germline values: CDR1 SGHTA, CDR2 FQGTGA.

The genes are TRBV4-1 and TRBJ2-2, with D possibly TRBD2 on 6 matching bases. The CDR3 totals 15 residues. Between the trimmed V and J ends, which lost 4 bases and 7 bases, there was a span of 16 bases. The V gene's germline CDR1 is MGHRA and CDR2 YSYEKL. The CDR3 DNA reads TGCGCCAGCAGCCCCAGGCAGAGGGAGGACGGGGAGCTGTTTTTT. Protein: CASSPRQREDGELFF.

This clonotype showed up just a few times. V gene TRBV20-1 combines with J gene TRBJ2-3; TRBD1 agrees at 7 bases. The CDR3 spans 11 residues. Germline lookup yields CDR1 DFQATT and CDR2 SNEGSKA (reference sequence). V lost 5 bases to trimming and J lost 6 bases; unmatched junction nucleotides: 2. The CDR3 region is CSADRVDTQYF. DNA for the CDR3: TGCAGTGCTGACAGGGTGGATACGCAGTATTTT.

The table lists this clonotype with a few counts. In nucleotides, the CDR3 is TGTGCCAGCAGCCAGAAGATTGGACGCCAGGCGAGGTACACTGAAGCTTTCTTT. This sequence encodes CASSQKIGRQARYTEAFF. This rearrangement joins TRBV3-1 to TRBJ1-1, with no clear D. The V gene's germline CDR1 is LGHDT and CDR2 YNNKEL (reference sequence). The CDR3 covers 18 residues. V shed 3 bases and J shed 3 bases, with 23 bases lying between them.

The CDR3 here is CASSEAQTRHEKLFF. The CDR3 DNA reads TGTGCCAGCAGTGAAGCGCAGACAAGGCATGAAAAACTGTTTTTT. This chain links TRBV2 with TRBJ1-4; no firm D call. The CDR3 consists of 15 residues. Germline V lookup: CDR1 SNHLY, CDR2 FYNNEI. Trimming left V 0 bases short and J 6 bases short, with 11 bases between.

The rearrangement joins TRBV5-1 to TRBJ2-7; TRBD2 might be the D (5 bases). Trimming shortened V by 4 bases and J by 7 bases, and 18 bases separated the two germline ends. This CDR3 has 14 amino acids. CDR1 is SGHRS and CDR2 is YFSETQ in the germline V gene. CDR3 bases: TGCGCCAGCAGCGCGGCCGTCGGGGTTGGGGAGCAGTACTTC. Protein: CASSAAVGVGEQYF.